This T cell receptor (beta chain) is from a study of blood T cell repertoires in COVID-19 (TCRdb year 2020). At the level of the whole study: The collaborator samples originated in the United States, Italy and Spain and spanned the acute and convalescent phases of COVID-19. Nearly every sample came with metadata listing a de-identified subject ID, COVID-19 status, age in years and sex. A freely available public database, intended as a resource for researchers studying the immune response to SARS-CoV-2, is where the repertoires were released. Where available, HLA class I and class II types were taken from metadata supplied by the sample provider and were not determined by assay-based typing. The dataset comprised deeply sampled blood TCRbeta repertoires from subjects exposed to, actively infected with, or recovered from COVID-19. The prospective study material was composed of cDNA or gDNA derived from T cells, B-cell-depleted T cells, or PBMCs. Samples came from the ongoing ImmuneRACE study (first 160 participants) plus 1,254 subjects from 6 global collaborators.

V loses 0 bases at its end and J loses 3 bases; junction bases beyond the gene matches: 1. From the germline V gene (reference sequence), CDR1 is SGHNT and CDR2 is YYREEE. CDR3 length: 14 amino acids, cysteine to phenylalanine. CDR3 DNA only is kept here, 42 bases in frame from base 1. The investigation overall reported the following: Clinical and demographic metadata were provided uncurated, with the amount varying by source and participant.

TCRbeta CDR3 regions were amplified from genomic DNA using the immunoSEQ Assay, a bias-controlled multiplex PCR. Per the original workflow: The number of nucleated cells in each sample was estimated by amplification of reference gene primers within the assay. To quantify the absolute abundance of each unique TCRbeta CDR3 rearrangement, sequence reads were collapsed and filtered. For each sample, productive Simpson clonality was calculated by taking the square root of Simpson's diversity index across productive rearrangements. TCRdb stores this immuneACCESS table with in-frame sequences only. Part of the clones is absent; in the studies checked, under half of the shortfall reflects unresolved V genes, and no reason is known for the rest. The V and J calls and clone size come from that table; D and trimming were worked out from the DNA. This sample holds 210,000 or so clones; roughly 80% were observed only once. The ten largest clones represent 5.1% of the sample.

Collaborating institutions collected whole blood in K2EDTA tubes following their own protocols. For TCRbeta analysis, collaborator samples were shipped as frozen whole blood, as isolated PBMCs, or as DNA extracted from either sample type. About this clone: Its antigen target is currently unknown. Base qualities were left out, and no much larger clone turns up one base away.

Sequencing was performed on peripheral blood. The clonotype originates from a human donor in a cohort sampled during active COVID-19. Rearrangement joined TRBV5-4 to TRBJ2-7, and 9 bases in between align with TRBD2. The DNA sequence is as follows: TGTGCCAGCAGCTTGGGCGGGAGGGACTACGAGCAGTACTTC. Its protein reads: CASSLGGRDYEQYF.